These 15 T cell receptor beta chains originate from one sample sequenced in a study of T cells after posttransplantation cyclophosphamide (dated by TCRdb to about 2016). The meaning of the sample's treatment or condition label: high-dose cyclophosphamide on days +3 and +4 as single-agent GVHD prophylaxis. Busulfan and fludarabine conditioning, a related or unrelated marrow graft, and cyclophosphamide on days +3 and +4 were given to PTCy patients. Libraries were constructed by the immunoSEQ multiplex PCR assay. This is the immuneACCESS table as TCRdb keeps it, with only in-frame sequences that have V and J called. A part of the clones is gone; compared with another copy, unresolved V genes explain less than half, and the rest is unexplained. This sample lists roughly 42,000 clones; about 90% were detected once. The top ten clones comprise about 2.5% of the sample. Here the sequenced sample was PBMCs, taken 60 to 65 days after allogeneic stem cell transplant with posttransplant cyclophosphamide. The source of these receptors is a male patient aged 60-70 years who received an allogeneic stem cell transplant from a related donor and was CMV-positive. Some T cells may derive from the graft donor when a transplant has been performed.

The rearrangement uses TRBV29-1 and TRBJ1-2, with TRBD1 matching over 7 bases. Germline assignment: CDR1 SQVTM and CDR2 ANQGSEA. This CDR3 spans 13 amino acids. After removal of 7 bases from V and 6 bases from J, the junction contained 11 bases not matched to a gene. The CDR3 is CSARAGTVDGYTF. In nucleotides, the CDR3 is TGCAGCGCCCGAGCCGGGACAGTGGATGGCTACACCTTC.

The V gene is TRBV5-4, the J gene TRBJ2-7; perhaps TRBD1 as D (6 bases). CDR1 SGHNT and CDR2 YYREEE come from the germline V gene (reference sequence). This CDR3 contains 14 residues. V lost 4 bases and J lost 6, with 17 bases in between. The CDR3 sequence is CASSQGGTTFEQYF. CDR3 nucleotides: TGTGCCAGCAGCCAAGGGGGAACTACGTTCGAGCAGTACTTC.

This clone appeared a few times. The chain joins TRBV5-8 to TRBJ2-7; 13 nucleotides align to TRBD2. This CDR3 is built from 15 residues. The V gene's germline CDR1 is SGHTS and CDR2 YDEGEE. V was clipped by 5 bases and J by 3 bases; unmatched bases: 5. The CDR3 reads CASRPGLAGSYEQYV. The CDR3 nucleotides are TGTGCCAGCAGACCGGGACTAGCGGGGAGCTACGAGCAGTACGTC.

J is TRBJ2-7 and V is TRBV6-6, with TRBD1 matching 9 bases. The CDR3 is 15 residues long. V lost 5 bases and J lost 2; bases outside the gene matches: 7. CDR1 is MNHNY and CDR2 is SVGAGI in the germline V gene (reference sequence). The chain's CDR3 is CASSDGQGPTYEQYF. The CDR3 nucleotides are TGTGCCAGCAGTGACGGACAGGGGCCCACCTACGAGCAGTACTTC.

This rearrangement joins TRBV2 to TRBJ2-2; TRBD2 aligns across 10 bases. From germline, CDR1 is SNHLY and CDR2 FYNNEI. The CDR3 has 16 residues. J lost 2 bases, V lost 8 bases, and 8 bases had no gene match. The CDR3 reads CASASGTSVNTGELFF. CDR3 sequence (DNA): TGTGCCAGCGCCTCCGGGACTAGCGTCAACACCGGGGAGCTGTTTTTT.

This chain connects TRBV4-1 to TRBJ2-2; possible D gene TRBD1, 5 bases. The germline CDR1 and CDR2 sequences are MGHRA and YSYEKL. CDR3 length: 20 residues. V lost 0 bases and J 1 base, leaving 21 bases between the germline ends. Written as DNA, the CDR3 is TGCGCCAGCAGCCAAGACCGAAAGTCCAGGGCAGGGTTGAACACCGGGGAGCTGTTTTTT. This encodes CASSQDRKSRAGLNTGELFF.

This chain uses TRBV6-5 with TRBJ2-3; 7 bases agree with TRBD2. The CDR3 is 15 amino acids. V dropped 4 bases and J dropped 0; count of bases not matched to a gene: 4. Germline CDR1 reads MNHEY; CDR2 reads SVGAGI. The chain's CDR3 is CASSLLATSTDTQYF. CDR3 in DNA: TGTGCCAGCAGTTTACTAGCGACTAGCACAGATACGCAGTATTTT.

The rearrangement links TRBV5-1 to TRBJ1-2, with TRBD1 matching over 7 bases. Germline loops: CDR1 SGHRS, CDR2 YFSETQ. The CDR3 loop spans 14 amino acids. With 4 bases clipped from V and 0 bases from J, the junction kept 3 bases outside the gene matches. The CDR3 sequence: CASSAQGANYGYTF. CDR3 nucleotide sequence: TGCGCCAGCAGCGCCCAGGGGGCTAACTATGGCTACACCTTC.

V is TRBV5-6 and J is TRBJ2-3; D might be TRBD1 (5 bases). The CDR3 covers 14 residues. Trimming pared 0 bases from V and 3 bases from J, leaving 8 bases between. CDR1 SGHDT and CDR2 YYEEEE come from the germline V gene. This chain's CDR3 is CASSLVGPTDTQYF. Written as DNA, the CDR3 is TGTGCCAGCAGCTTGGTGGGGCCGACAGATACGCAGTATTTT.

This chain joins TRBV9 and TRBJ2-1; 8 bases match TRBD2. This CDR3 is built from 16 residues. Looked up from germline, CDR1 is SGDLS and CDR2 is YYNGEE. J gave up 5 bases and V 1 base, and 8 bases lay outside the gene matches. For the CDR3, the DNA is TGTGCCAGCAGCGTACGCGGAGCGGGGGAGAACAATGAGCAGTTCTTC. As protein: CASSVRGAGENNEQFF.

The chain couples TRBV5-4 to TRBJ2-3; TRBD2 agrees at 11 bases. This CDR3 region has 17 residues. Germline V gene sequence: CDR1 SGHNT, CDR2 YYREEE (reference sequence). Trimming cost V 6 bases and J 4 bases; bases outside gene matches: 13. CDR3: CASTRGSGGARADTQYF. Here the CDR3 DNA reads TGTGCCAGCACCCGGGGTAGCGGGGGGGCCAGGGCAGATACGCAGTATTTT.

The CDR3 protein is CAISQDLTIGLEETQYF. DNA of the CDR3: TGTGCCATCAGTCAGGACCTTACAATTGGACTAGAGGAGACCCAGTACTTC. This rearrangement joins TRBV10-3 to TRBJ2-5, with TRBD2 identical over 7 bases. V was pared by 5 bases and J by 5 bases, with 17 bases of the junction left unmatched. Germline V CDR1 and CDR2: ENHRY, SYGVKD. This CDR3 region has 17 residues.

The CDR3 loop is CASSLGAGGGGLGEQYF. The CDR3 nucleotides are TGTGCCAGCAGCTTAGGAGCGGGGGGGGGCGGGCTCGGCGAGCAGTACTTC. The V and J genes are TRBV7-8 and TRBJ2-7, with 10 bases lining up with TRBD2. J was trimmed by 6 bases and V by 1 base; bases with no gene match: 12. CDR1 SGHVS and CDR2 FQNEAQ come from the germline V gene. This CDR3 comprises 17 residues.

V usage is TRBV5-6 and J usage is TRBJ2-7; unclear D gene. The CDR3 has 19 amino acids. Germline V gene data show CDR1 as SGHDT and CDR2 as YYEEEE. The V gene lost 0 bases and the J gene lost 1 base, with 23 bases spanning the gap. The CDR3, as DNA: TGTGCCAGCAGCTTGGCTCAGCGACTCATAGGCACTAAATCCTACGAGCAGTACGTC. This translates into CASSLAQRLIGTKSYEQYV.

The V call is TRBV15, the J call TRBJ2-4, with no clear D. V gave up 0 bases and J gave up 0 bases, with 6 bases separating them. This CDR3 has 15 residues. The germline gives CDR1 LNHNV, CDR2 YYDKDF (reference sequence). CDR3: CATSRDPVAKNIQYF. DNA of the CDR3: TGTGCCACCAGCAGAGATCCAGTAGCCAAAAACATTCAGTACTTC.